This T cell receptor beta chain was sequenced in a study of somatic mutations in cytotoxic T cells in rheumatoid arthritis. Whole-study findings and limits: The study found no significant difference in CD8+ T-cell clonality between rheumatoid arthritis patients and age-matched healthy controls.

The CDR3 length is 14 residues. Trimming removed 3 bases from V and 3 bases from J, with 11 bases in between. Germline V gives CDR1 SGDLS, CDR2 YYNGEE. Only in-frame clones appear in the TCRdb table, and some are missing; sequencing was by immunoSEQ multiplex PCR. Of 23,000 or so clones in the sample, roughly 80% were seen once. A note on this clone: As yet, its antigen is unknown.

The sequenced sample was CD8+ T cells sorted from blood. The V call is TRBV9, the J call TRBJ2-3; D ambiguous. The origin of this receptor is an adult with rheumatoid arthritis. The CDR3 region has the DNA TGTGCCAGCAGCGCCGGAATTGGGACAGATACGCAGTATTTT. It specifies CASSAGIGTDTQYF.